The 5 T cell receptor beta chains in this list originate from one sample, sequenced in a study of cytomegalovirus exposure and HLA in healthy donors. It was with 60 Vbeta and 13 Jbeta primers that the PCR ran. Assay used: immunoSEQ multiplex PCR; TCRdb lists only in-frame clones, some missing. The data hold roughly 82,000 clones, with more than 65% observed a single time. The material sequenced was PBMCs. These TCRs come from a woman in her thirties or forties in good health and CMV-seropositive.

V is TRBV18 and J is TRBJ1-1; D may be TRBD1 (6 bases). The CDR3 sequence is 15 residues long. The germline V gene has CDR1 KGHSH and CDR2 LQKENI. Trimming took 3 bases from V and 7 from J, leaving 18 bases between them. The CDR3 is CASSPAGVGLGEAFF. CDR3 DNA: TGTGCCAGCTCACCGGCAGGGGTGGGTTTGGGTGAAGCTTTCTTT.

This clone was recorded once. In DNA, the CDR3 is TGTGCCAGTAGCAAGGGACAGGGCCCCTACGAGCAGTACTTC. This encodes CASSKGQGPYEQYF. The chain links TRBV19 to TRBJ2-7, with 9 bases identical to TRBD1. The CDR3 has 14 amino acids. Germline trimming cut 6 bases from V and 2 bases from J; bases unmatched to any gene: 5. Germline values: CDR1 LNHDA, CDR2 SQIVND (reference sequence).

This chain links TRBV10-2 with TRBJ2-7, with 12 bases fitting TRBD1. With 7 bases clipped from V and 2 bases from J, the junction kept 3 bases outside the gene matches. CDR1 and CDR2 (germline): WSHSY, SAAADI. The CDR3 has 14 residues. The CDR3 here is CASKGQGAAYEQYF. Written as DNA, the CDR3 is TGCGCCAGCAAGGGACAGGGGGCAGCCTACGAGCAGTACTTC.

This chain links TRBV19 with TRBJ2-3; no definite D call. Germline-derived CDR1 and CDR2 are LNHDA and SQIVND (reference sequence). CDR3 length: 13 amino acids. The V and J ends lost 6 bases and 2 bases respectively, with 9 bases between them. The CDR3: CASRWRPTDTQYF. The CDR3 DNA reads TGTGCCAGTAGGTGGCGGCCCACAGATACGCAGTATTTT.

The genes are TRBV30 and TRBJ2-1, with 8 bases that match TRBD2. The CDR3 has 13 amino acids. Germline lookup yields CDR1 GTSNPN and CDR2 SVGIG (reference sequence). The ends lost 8 bases at V and 4 bases at J; junction bases unmatched: 7. The DNA for the CDR3 is TGTGCCCGGAAAGCGGGAGTTTACAATGAGCAGTTCTTC. This gives the protein CARKAGVYNEQFF. Filled out from reference TRBV30 and TRBJ2-1, the complete variable domain reads SQTIHQWPATLVQPVGSPLSLECTVEGTSNPNLYWYRQAAGRGLQLLFYSVGIGQISSEVPQNLSASRPQDRQFILSSKKLLLSDSGFYLCARKAGVYNEQFFGPGTRLTVL.